This T cell receptor (beta chain) was captured by sequencing in a study of cytomegalovirus exposure and HLA in healthy donors. As concerns this clone: The antigen is undetermined.

Study results and caveats: Despite most TCR sequences being rare, some public TCRs occurred in many donors.

PCR primers comprised 60 Vbeta and 13 Jbeta primers. Here immunoSEQ multiplex PCR was the method, and the copy in TCRdb shows in-frame clones only, minus some. The sample holds 62,000 or so clones, about 87% seen once. Donors were ostensibly healthy at sampling, although undocumented immune exposures were probable. The germline CDR1 and CDR2 sequences are GTSNPN and SVGIG (reference sequence). Trimming removed 2 bases from V and 0 bases from J; junction bases left unmatched: 6. This CDR3 has 15 residues. This receptor was obtained from a man in his late teens or twenties in good health and CMV-seronegative. The chain employs TRBV30 and TRBJ1-2, with 7 positions matching TRBD1. Sequencing used PBMCs. The CDR3: CAWSNDRAANYGYTF. The CDR3 nucleotides read TGTGCCTGGAGTAACGACAGGGCAGCTAACTATGGCTACACCTTC.